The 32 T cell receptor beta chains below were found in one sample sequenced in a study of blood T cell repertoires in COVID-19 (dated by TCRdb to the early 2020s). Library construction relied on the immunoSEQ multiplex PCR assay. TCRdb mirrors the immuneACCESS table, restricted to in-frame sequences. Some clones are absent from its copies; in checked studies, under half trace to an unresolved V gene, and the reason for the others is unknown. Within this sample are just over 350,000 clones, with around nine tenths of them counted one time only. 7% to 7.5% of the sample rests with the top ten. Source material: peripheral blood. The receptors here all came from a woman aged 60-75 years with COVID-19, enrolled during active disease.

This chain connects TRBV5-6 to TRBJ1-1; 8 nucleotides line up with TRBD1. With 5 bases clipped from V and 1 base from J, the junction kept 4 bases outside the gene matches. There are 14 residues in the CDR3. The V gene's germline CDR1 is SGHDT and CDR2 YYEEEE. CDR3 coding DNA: TGTGCCAGCAGAAGACAGGGGCGGAACACTGAAGCTTTCTTT. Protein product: CASRRQGRNTEAFF. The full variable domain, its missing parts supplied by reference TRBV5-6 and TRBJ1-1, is DAGVTQSPTHLIKTRGQQVTLRCSPKSGHDTVSWYQQALGQGPQFIFQYYEEEERQRGNFPDRFSGHQFPNYSSELNVNALLLGDSALYLCASRRQGRNTEAFFGQGTRLTVV.

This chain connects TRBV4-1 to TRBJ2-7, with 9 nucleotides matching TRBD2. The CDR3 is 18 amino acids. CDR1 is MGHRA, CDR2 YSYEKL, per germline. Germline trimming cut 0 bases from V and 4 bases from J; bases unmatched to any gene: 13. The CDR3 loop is CASSQEQSGLSGGYEQYF. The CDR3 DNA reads TGCGCCAGCAGCCAAGAACAGTCGGGGCTTAGCGGGGGTTACGAGCAGTACTTC.

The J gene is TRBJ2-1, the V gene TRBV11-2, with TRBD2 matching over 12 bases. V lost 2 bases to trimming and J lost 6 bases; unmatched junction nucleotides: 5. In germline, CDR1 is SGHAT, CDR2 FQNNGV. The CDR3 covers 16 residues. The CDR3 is CASSLRASGGANEQFF. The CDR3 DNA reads TGTGCCAGCAGCTTACGGGCTAGCGGGGGGGCCAATGAGCAGTTCTTC.

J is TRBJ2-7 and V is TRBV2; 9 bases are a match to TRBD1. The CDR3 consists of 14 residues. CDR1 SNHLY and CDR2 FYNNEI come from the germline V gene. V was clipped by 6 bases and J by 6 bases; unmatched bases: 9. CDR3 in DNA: TGTGCCAGCAGCGGACAGGGGCTTATGTCCGAGCAGTACTTC. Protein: CASSGQGLMSEQYF. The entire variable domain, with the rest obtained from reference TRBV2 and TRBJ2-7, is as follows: EPEVTQTPSHQVTQMGQEVILRCVPISNHLYFYWYRQILGQKVEFLVSFYNNEISEKSEIFDDQFSVERPDGSNFTLKIRSTKLEDSAMYFCASSGQGLMSEQYFGPGTRLTVT.

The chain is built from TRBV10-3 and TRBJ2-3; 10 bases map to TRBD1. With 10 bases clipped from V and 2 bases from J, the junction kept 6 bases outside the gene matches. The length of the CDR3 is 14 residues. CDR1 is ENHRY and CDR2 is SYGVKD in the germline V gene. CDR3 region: CATAGTGDTDTQYF. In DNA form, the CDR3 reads TGTGCCACCGCGGGGACAGGGGACACAGATACGCAGTATTTT.

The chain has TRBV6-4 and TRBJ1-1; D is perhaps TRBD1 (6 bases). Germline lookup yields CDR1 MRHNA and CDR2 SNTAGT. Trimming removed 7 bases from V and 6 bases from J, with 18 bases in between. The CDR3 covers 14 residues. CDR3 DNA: TGTGCCAGCAAAAAGGACAGTGCTGGGGCTGAAGCTTTCTTT. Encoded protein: CASKKDSAGAEAFF.

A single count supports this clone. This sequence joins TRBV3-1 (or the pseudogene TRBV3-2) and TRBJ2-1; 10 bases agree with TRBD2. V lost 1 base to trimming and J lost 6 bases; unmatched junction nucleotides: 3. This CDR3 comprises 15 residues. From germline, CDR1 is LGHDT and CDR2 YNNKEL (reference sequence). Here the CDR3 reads CASSQGLAGFNEQFF. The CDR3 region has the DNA TGTGCCAGCAGCCAAGGACTAGCGGGCTTCAATGAGCAGTTCTTC.

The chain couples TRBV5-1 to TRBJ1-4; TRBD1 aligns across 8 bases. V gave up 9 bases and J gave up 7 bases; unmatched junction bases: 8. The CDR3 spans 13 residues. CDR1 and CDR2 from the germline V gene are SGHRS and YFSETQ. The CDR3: CATRQGPTEKLFF. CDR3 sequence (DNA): TGCGCCACCAGACAGGGGCCCACTGAAAAACTGTTTTTT.

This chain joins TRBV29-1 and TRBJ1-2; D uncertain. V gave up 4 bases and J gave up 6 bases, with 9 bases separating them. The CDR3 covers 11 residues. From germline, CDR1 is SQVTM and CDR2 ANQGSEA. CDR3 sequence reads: CSVVRSDGYTF. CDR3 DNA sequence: TGCAGCGTTGTACGGAGTGATGGCTACACCTTC. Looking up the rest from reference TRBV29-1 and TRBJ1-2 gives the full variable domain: SAVISQKPSRDICQRGTSLTIQCQVDSQVTMMFWYRQQPGQSLTLIATANQGSEATYESGFVIDKFPISRPNLTFSTLTVSNMSPEDSSIYLCSVVRSDGYTFGSGTRLTVV.

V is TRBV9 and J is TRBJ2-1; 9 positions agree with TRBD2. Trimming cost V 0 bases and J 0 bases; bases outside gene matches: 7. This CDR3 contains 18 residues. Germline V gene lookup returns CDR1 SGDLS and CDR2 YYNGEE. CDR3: CASSVVGSGGSSYNEQFF. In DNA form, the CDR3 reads TGTGCCAGCAGCGTAGTTGGTAGCGGGGGATCCTCCTACAATGAGCAGTTCTTC.

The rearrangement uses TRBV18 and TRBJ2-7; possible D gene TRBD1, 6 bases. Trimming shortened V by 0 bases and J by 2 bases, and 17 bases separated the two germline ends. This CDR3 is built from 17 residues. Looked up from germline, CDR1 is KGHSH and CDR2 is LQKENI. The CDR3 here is CASSPPRADSTTYEQYF. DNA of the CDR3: TGTGCCAGCTCACCACCCCGTGCGGACAGTACAACCTACGAGCAGTACTTC.

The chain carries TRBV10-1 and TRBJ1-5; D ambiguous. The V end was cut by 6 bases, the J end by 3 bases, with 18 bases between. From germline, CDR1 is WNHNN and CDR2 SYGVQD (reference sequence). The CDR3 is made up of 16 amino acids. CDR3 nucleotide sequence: TGCGCCAGCAGCGCCACCCGGAGGCGTGCCAATCAGCCCCAGCATTTT. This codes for CASSATRRRANQPQHF.

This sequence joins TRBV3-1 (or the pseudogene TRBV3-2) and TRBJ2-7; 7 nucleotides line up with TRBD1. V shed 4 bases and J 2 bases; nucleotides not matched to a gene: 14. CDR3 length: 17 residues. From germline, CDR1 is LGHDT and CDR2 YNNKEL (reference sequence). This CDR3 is CASSPHPTGTVTYEQYF. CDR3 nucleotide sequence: TGTGCCAGCAGCCCCCATCCAACCGGGACAGTCACCTACGAGCAGTACTTC.

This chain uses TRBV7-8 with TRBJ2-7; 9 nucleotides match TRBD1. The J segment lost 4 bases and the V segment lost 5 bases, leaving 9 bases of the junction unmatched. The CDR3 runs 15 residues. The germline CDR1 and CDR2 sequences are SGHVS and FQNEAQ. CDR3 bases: TGTGCCAGCAGCGCCCCAGACAGGGGGAATTACGAGCAGTACTTC. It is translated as CASSAPDRGNYEQYF.

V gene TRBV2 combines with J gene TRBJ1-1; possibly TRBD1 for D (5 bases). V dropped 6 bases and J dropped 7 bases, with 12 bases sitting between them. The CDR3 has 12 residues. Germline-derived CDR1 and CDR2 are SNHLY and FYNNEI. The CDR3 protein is CASRRQTYEAFF. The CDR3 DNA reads TGTGCCAGCAGACGACAGACCTATGAAGCTTTCTTT.

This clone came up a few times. The CDR3 spells CASSPLTSGGTWREQYF. DNA for the CDR3: TGTGCCAGCAGTCCCCTGACTAGCGGGGGGACCTGGCGTGAGCAGTACTTC. The gene calls are TRBV6-6 and TRBJ2-7; 13 bases agree with TRBD2. This CDR3 contains 17 residues. Germline V lookup: CDR1 MNHNY, CDR2 SVGAGI (reference sequence). The J segment lost 7 bases and the V segment lost 5 bases, leaving 14 bases of the junction unmatched.

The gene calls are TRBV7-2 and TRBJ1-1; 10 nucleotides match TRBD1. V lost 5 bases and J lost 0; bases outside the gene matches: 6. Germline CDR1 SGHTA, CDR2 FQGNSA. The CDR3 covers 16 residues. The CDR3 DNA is TGTGCCAGCAGCCATTGGACAGGGGGTTTGAACACTGAAGCTTTCTTT. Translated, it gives CASSHWTGGLNTEAFF.

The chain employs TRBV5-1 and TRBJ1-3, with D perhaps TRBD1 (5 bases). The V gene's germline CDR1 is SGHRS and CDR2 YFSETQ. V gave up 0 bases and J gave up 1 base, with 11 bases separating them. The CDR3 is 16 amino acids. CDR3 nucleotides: TGCGCCAGCAGCTTGGGACAGAGTCCTTCTGGAAACACCATATATTTT. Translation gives CASSLGQSPSGNTIYF. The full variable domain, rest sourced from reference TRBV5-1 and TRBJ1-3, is KAGVTQTPRYLIKTRGQQVTLSCSPISGHRSVSWYQQTPGQGLQFLFEYFSETQRNKGNFPGRFSGRQFSNSRSEMNVSTLELGDSALYLCASSLGQSPSGNTIYFGEGSWLTVV.

CDR3 region: CASSRLRVGNTIYF. The DNA for the CDR3 is TGTGCCAGCAGTCGCCTCCGGGTTGGAAACACCATATATTTT. V gene TRBV6-2 or TRBV6-3 combines with J gene TRBJ1-3; D call uncertain. This CDR3 is 14 amino acids long. Trimming left V 5 bases short and J 3 bases short, with 11 bases between. CDR1 and CDR2 (germline): MNHEY, SVGEGT.

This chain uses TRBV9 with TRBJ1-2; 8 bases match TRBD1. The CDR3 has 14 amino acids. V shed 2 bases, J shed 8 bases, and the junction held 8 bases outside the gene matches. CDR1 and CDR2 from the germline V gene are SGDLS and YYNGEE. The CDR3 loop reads CASSVRQGAPGYTF. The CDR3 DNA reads TGTGCCAGCAGCGTGCGGCAGGGGGCGCCCGGCTACACCTTC.

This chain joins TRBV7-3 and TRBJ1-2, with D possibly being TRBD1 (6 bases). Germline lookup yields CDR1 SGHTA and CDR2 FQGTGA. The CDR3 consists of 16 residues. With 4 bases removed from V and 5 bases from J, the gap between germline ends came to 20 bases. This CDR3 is CASSSGTGLRSYGYTF. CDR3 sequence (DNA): TGTGCCAGCAGCTCCGGCACAGGGCTTCGGTCTTATGGCTACACCTTC. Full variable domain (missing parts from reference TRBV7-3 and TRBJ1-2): GAGVSQTPSNKVTEKGKYVELRCDPISGHTALYWYRQSLGQGPEFLIYFQGTGAADDSGLPNDRFFAVRPEGSVSTLKIQRTERGDSAVYLCASSSGTGLRSYGYTFGSGTRLTVV.

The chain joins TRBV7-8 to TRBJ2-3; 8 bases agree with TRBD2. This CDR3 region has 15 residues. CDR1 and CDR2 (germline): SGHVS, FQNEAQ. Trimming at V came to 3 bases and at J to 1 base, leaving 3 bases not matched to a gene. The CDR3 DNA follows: TGTGCCAGCAGCTTCACGACTAGCGGCACAGATACGCAGTATTTT. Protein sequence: CASSFTTSGTDTQYF. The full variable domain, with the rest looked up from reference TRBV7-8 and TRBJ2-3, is GAGVSQSPRYKVAKRGQDVALRCDPISGHVSLFWYQQALGQGPEFLTYFQNEAQLDKSGLPSDRFFAERPEGSVSTLKIQRTQQEDSAVYLCASSFTTSGTDTQYFGPGTRLTVL.

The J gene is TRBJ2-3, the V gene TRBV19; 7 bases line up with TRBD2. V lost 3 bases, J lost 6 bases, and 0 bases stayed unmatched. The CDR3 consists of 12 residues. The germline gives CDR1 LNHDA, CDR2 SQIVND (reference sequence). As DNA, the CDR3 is TGTGCCAGTAGTATGGGGGGGGATACGCAGTATTTT. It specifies CASSMGGDTQYF.

The CDR3 reads CSALDSSGNTIYF. CDR3 bases: TGCAGCGCCCTGGACAGCTCTGGAAACACCATATATTTT. V usage is TRBV29-1 and J usage is TRBJ1-3; a possible D gene is TRBD1 (6 bases). Trimming removed 7 bases at V and 0 bases at J, with 10 bases between. Germline lookup yields CDR1 SQVTM and CDR2 ANQGSEA. There are 13 residues in the CDR3.

CDR3 region: CASTRTGTEYNEQFF. In nucleotides, the CDR3 is TGTGCCAGTACCCGGACAGGAACCGAATACAATGAGCAGTTCTTC. The chain combines TRBV18 with TRBJ2-1; 7 positions agree with TRBD1. Germline V gene data show CDR1 as KGHSH and CDR2 as LQKENI. CDR3 length: 15 residues. V trimming: 9 bases; J trimming: 4 bases; junction bases outside the gene matches: 12.

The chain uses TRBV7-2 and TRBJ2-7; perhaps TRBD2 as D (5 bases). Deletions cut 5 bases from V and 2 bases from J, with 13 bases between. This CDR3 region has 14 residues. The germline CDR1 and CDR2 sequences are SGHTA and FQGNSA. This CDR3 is CASSAPGNPYEQYF. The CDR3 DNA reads TGTGCCAGCAGCGCGCCGGGAAACCCCTACGAGCAGTACTTC.

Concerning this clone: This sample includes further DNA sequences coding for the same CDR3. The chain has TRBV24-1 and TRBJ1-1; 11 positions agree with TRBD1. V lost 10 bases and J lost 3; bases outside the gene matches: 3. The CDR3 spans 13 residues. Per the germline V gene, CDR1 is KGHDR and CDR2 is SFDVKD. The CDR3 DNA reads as TGTGCCACTAGGGGACAGGGGGACACTGAAGCTTTCTTT. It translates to CATRGQGDTEAFF.

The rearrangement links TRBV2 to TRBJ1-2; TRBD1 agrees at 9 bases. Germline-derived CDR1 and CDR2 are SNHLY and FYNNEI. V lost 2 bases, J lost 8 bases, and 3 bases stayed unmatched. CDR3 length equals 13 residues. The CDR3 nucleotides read TGTGCCAGCAGTGAACAGGGGACAGGGGGCTACACCTTC. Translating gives CASSEQGTGGYTF.

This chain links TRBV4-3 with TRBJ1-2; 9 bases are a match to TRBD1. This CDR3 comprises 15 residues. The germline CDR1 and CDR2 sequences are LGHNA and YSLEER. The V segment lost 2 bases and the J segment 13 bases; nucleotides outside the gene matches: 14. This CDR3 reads CASSQPTEGQGRFTF. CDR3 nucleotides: TGCGCCAGCAGCCAACCCACAGAGGGACAGGGACGTTTCACCTTC.

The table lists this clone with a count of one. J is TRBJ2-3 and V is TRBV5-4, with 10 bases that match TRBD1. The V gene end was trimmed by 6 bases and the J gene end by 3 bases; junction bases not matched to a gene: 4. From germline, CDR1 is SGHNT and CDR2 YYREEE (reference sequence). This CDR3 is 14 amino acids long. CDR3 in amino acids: CASTRDRGTDTQYF. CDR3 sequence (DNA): TGTGCCAGCACCCGGGACAGGGGAACAGATACGCAGTATTTT.

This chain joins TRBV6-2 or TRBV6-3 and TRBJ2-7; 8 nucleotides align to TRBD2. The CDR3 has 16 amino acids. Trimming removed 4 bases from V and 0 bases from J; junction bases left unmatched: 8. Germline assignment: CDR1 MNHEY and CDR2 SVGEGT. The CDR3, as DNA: TGTGCCAGCAGTTCCCCCGGGGGGGCGTACTCCTACGAGCAGTACTTC. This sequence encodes CASSSPGGAYSYEQYF.

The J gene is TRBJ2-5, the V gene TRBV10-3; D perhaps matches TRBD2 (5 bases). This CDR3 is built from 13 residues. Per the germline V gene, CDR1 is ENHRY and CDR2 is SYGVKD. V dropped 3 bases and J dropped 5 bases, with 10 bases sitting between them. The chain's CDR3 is CAISDPGMETQYF. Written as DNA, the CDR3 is TGTGCCATCAGTGACCCGGGAATGGAGACCCAGTACTTC.